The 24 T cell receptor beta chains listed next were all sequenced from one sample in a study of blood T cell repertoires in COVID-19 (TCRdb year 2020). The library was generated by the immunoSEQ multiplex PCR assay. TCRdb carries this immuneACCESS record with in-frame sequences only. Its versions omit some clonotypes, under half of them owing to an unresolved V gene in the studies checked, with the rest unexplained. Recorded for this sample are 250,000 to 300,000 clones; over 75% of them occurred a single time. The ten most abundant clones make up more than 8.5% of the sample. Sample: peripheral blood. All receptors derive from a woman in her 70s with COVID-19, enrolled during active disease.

The CDR3 region is CASSQEGAGGVNTQYF. The CDR3 DNA is TGCGCCAGCAGCCAAGAAGGCGCGGGAGGGGTAAATACGCAGTATTTT. The rearrangement links TRBV4-1 to TRBJ2-3, with 9 bases that match TRBD2. Trimming at V came to 0 bases and at J to 7 bases, leaving 8 bases not matched to a gene. Germline CDR1 MGHRA, CDR2 YSYEKL. This CDR3 is built from 16 residues.

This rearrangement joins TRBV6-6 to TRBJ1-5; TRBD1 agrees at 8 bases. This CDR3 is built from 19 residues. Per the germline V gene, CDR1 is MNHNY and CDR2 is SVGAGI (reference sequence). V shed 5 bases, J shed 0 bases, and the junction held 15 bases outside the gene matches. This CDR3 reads CASSHGQGQTLYSNQPQHF. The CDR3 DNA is TGTGCCAGCAGTCATGGACAGGGCCAAACTCTTTATAGCAATCAGCCCCAGCATTTT.

The CDR3 DNA is TGCGCCAGCAGCCCACACCGGACAGACTACGAGCAGTACTTC. It translates to CASSPHRTDYEQYF. The chain uses TRBV5-1 and TRBJ2-7; D might be TRBD1 (6 bases). Germline lookup yields CDR1 SGHRS and CDR2 YFSETQ. Trimming shortened V by 4 bases and J by 3 bases, and 14 bases separated the two germline ends. This CDR3 region has 14 residues. Drawing the rest from reference TRBV5-1 and TRBJ2-7, the complete variable domain is KAGVTQTPRYLIKTRGQQVTLSCSPISGHRSVSWYQQTPGQGLQFLFEYFSETQRNKGNFPGRFSGRQFSNSRSEMNVSTLELGDSALYLCASSPHRTDYEQYFGPGTRLTVT.

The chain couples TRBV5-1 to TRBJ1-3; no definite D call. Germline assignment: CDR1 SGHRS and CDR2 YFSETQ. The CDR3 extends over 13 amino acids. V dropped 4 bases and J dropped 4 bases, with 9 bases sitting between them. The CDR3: CASSRAEGNTIYF. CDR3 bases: TGCGCCAGCAGCCGTGCAGAAGGAAACACCATATATTTT. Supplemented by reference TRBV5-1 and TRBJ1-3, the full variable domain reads KAGVTQTPRYLIKTRGQQVTLSCSPISGHRSVSWYQQTPGQGLQFLFEYFSETQRNKGNFPGRFSGRQFSNSRSEMNVSTLELGDSALYLCASSRAEGNTIYFGEGSWLTVV.

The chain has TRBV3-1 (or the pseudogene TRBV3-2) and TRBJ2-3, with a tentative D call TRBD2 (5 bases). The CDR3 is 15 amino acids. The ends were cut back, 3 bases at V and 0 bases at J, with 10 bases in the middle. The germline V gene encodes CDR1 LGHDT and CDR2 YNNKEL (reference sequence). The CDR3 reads CASSHKRTSTDTQYF. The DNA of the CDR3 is TGTGCCAGCAGCCACAAAAGGACTAGCACAGATACGCAGTATTTT.

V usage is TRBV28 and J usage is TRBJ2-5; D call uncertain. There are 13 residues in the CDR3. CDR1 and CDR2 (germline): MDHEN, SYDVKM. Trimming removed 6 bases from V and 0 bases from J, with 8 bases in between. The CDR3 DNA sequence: TGTGCCAGCAGCCGGGTCAACCAAGAGACCCAGTACTTC. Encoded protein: CASSRVNQETQYF.

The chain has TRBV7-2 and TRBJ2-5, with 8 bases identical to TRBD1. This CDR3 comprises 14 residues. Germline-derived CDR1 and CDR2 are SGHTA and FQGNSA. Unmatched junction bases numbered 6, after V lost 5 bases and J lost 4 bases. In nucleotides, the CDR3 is TGTGCCAGCAGCCAGCCAGGGGGCGCAGAGACCCAGTACTTC. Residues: CASSQPGGAETQYF.

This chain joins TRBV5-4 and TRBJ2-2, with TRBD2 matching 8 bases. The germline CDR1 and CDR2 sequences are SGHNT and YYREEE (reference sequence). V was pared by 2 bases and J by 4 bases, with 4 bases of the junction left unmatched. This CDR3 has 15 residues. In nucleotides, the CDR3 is TGTGCCAGCAGCTTAAGCGGGAGTTTCACCGGGGAGCTGTTTTTT. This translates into CASSLSGSFTGELFF.

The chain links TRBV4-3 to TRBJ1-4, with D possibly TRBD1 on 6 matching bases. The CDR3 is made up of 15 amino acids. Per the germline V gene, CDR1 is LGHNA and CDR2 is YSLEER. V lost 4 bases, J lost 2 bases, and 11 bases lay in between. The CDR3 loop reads CASSLGGRTNEKLFF. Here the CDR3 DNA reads TGCGCCAGCAGCCTTGGGGGCAGGACTAATGAAAAACTGTTTTTT.

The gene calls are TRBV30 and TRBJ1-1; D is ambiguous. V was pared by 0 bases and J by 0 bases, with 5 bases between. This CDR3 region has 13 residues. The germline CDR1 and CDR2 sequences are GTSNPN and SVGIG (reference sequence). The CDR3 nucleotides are TGTGCCTGGAGTGTACAAGTGAACACTGAAGCTTTCTTT. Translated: CAWSVQVNTEAFF.

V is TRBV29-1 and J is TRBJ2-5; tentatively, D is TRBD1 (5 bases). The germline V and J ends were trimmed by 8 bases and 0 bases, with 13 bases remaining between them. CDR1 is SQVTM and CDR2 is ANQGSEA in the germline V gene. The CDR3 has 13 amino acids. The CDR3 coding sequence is TGCAGCCACAATAACAGGTACCAAGAGACCCAGTACTTC. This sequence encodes CSHNNRYQETQYF.

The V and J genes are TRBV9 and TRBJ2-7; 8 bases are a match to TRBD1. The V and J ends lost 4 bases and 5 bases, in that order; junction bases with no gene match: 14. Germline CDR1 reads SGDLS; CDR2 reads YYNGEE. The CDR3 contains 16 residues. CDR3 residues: CASSHPTSGTGDEQYF. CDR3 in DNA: TGTGCCAGCAGCCACCCCACGTCCGGGACAGGCGACGAGCAGTACTTC. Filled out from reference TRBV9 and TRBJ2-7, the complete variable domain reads DSGVTQTPKHLITATGQRVTLRCSPRSGDLSVYWYQQSLDQGLQFLIQYYNGEERAKGNILERFSAQQFPDLHSELNLSSLELGDSALYFCASSHPTSGTGDEQYFGPGTRLTVT.

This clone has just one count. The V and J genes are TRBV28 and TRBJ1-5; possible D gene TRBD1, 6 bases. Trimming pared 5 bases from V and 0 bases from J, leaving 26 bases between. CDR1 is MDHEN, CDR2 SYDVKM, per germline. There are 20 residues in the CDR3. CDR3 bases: TGTGCCAGCAGTCCCCGACTTGGGTATGGGACACGGTATAGCAATCAGCCCCAGCATTTT. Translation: CASSPRLGYGTRYSNQPQHF.

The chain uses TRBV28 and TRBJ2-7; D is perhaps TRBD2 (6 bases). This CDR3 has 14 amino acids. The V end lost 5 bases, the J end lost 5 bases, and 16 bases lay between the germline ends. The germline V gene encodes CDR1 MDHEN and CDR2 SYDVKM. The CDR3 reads CASSTLEGVNEQYF. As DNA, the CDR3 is TGTGCCAGCAGTACTCTGGAGGGTGTCAACGAGCAGTACTTC.

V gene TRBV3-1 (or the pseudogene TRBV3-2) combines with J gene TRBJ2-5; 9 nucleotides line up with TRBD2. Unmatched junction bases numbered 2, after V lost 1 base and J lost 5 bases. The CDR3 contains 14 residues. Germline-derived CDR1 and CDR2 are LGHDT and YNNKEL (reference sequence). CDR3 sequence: CASSQGSGGETQYF. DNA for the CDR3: TGTGCCAGCAGCCAAGGAAGCGGGGGGGAGACCCAGTACTTC.

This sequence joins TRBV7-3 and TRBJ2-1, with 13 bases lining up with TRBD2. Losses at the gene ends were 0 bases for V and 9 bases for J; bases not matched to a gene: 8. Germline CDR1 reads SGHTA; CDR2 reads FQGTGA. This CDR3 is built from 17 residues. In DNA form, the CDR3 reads TGTGCCAGCAGCTTAACGACCGGACTAGCGGGAGTATCTGAGCAGTTCTTC. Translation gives CASSLTTGLAGVSEQFF. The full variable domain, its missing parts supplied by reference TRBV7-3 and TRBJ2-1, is GAGVSQTPSNKVTEKGKYVELRCDPISGHTALYWYRQSLGQGPEFLIYFQGTGAADDSGLPNDRFFAVRPEGSVSTLKIQRTERGDSAVYLCASSLTTGLAGVSEQFFGPGTRLTVL.

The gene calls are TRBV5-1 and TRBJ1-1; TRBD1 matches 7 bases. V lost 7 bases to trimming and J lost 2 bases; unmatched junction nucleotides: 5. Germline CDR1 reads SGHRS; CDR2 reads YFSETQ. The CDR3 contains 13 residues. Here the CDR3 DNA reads TGCGCCAGCGGCAACAGGGGTAACACTGAAGCTTTCTTT. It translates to CASGNRGNTEAFF.

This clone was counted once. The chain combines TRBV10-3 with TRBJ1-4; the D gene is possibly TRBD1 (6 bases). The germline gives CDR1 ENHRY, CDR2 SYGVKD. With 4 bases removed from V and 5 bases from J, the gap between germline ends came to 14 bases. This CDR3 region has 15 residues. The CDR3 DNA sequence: TGTGCCATCAGTGTCGGGGGGCAGGCGAATGAAAAACTGTTTTTT. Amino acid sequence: CAISVGGQANEKLFF.

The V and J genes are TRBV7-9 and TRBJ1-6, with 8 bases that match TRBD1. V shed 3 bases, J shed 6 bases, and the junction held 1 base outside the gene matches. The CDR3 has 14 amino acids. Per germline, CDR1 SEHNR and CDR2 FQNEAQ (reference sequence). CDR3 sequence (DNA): TGTGCCAGCAGCTTGACAGGGGCTAATTCACCCCTCCACTTT. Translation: CASSLTGANSPLHF.

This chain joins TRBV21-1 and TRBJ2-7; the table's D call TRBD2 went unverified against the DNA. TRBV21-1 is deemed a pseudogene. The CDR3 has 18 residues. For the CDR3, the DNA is TGTGCCAGCAGCATTTGGGGTGGTGTAGCGGGAGCGTTTTACGAGCAGTACTTC. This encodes CASSIWGGVAGAFYEQYF.

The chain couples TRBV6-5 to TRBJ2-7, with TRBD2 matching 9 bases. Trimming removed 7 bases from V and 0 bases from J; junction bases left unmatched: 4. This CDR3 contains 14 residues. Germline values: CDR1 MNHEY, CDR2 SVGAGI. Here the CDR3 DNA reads TGTGCCAGCAAAATGACTAGCGGCTCCTACGAGCAGTACTTC. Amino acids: CASKMTSGSYEQYF.

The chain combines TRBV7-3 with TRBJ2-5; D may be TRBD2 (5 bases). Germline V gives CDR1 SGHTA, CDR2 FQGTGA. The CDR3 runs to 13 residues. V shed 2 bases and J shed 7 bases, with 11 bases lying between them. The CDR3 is CASSLGGGTTQYF. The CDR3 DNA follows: TGTGCCAGCAGCTTAGGAGGAGGTACGACCCAGTACTTC.

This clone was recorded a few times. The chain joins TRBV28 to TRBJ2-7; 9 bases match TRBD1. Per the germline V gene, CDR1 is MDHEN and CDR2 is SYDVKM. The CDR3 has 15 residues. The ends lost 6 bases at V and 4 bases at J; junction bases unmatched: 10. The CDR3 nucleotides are TGTGCCAGCAGCATACTCGGGACAGGGAGTTACGAGCAGTACTTC. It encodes CASSILGTGSYEQYF.

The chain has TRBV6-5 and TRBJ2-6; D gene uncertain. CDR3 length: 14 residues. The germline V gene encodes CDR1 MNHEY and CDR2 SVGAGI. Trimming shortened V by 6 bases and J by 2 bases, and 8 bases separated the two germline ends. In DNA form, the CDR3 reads TGTGCCAGCAGCCTAGTCCCTGGGGCCAACGTCCTGACTTTC. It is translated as CASSLVPGANVLTF.